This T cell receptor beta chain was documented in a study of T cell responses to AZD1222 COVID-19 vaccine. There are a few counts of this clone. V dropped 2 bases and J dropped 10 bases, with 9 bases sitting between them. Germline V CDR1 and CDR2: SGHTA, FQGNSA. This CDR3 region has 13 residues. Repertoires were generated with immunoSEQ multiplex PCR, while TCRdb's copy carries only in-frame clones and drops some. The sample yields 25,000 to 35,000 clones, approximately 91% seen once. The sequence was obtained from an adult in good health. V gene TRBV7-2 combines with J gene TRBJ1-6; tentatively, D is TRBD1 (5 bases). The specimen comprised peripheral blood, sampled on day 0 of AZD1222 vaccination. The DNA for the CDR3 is TGTGCCAGCAGCTTATCAGGGACGTCACCCCTCCACTTT. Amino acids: CASSLSGTSPLHF.